The clone carrying this T cell receptor (beta chain) was seen more than once but under ten times. Its antigen is unidentified. Construction of the TCR beta libraries employed iRepertoire HTBI primers in conjunction with Arm-PCR of CDR3 regions. TCRdb used MiXCR to reprocess the multiplex PCR reads, holding one entry per CDR3 protein. Here the sample spans 400,000 to 500,000 distinct CDR3 sequences, less than 15% being singletons. The data derive from a study of regulatory T cells in long-lasting Graves disease. V was clipped by 3 bases and J by 4 bases; unmatched bases: 6. CDR1 is SEHNR, CDR2 FQNEAQ, per germline (reference sequence). The CDR3 covers 15 residues. Findings and caveats of the study: Persistent disease samples used TRBV28, TRBJ1-2 and TRBJ2-5 preferentially. Persistent Graves' cases showed lower TCR diversity than newly diagnosed cases.

This sample's time point: newly diagnosed GD, antithyroid drugs for less than 3 months. RNA extracted from PBMCs served as the sequencing template. This sample was shared with a second study, whose subject was T cells in Graves' hyperthyroidism and ophthalmopathy. That work states: The authors deemed Graves' hyperthyroidism stable absent ophthalmopathy progression within 18 months. TCR CDR3 underwent first-round RT-PCR with the HTBI primer set.

This TCR came from a woman aged 45-65 years with Graves disease. Sequencing was performed on peripheral blood mononuclear cells (PBMCs), taken at new diagnosis, from a patient treated with antithyroid drugs. The chain employs TRBV7-9 and TRBJ2-1, with TRBD2 identical over 7 bases. The CDR3 DNA follows: TGTGCCAGCAGCTTTATGGGAGGGCCTTACAATGAGCAGTTCTTC. It encodes CASSFMGGPYNEQFF.